This section outlines one T cell receptor beta chain sequence together with its context. Its antigen is undetermined. Trimming stripped 0 bases from V and 1 base from J, with 10 bases between. CDR1 and CDR2 from the germline V gene are LGHNA and YNFKEQ. The CDR3 contains 15 residues. This record belongs to a study of shared clonotypes between healthy human individuals. Study-level results: It was expected that sequencing depth would affect clonotype sharing among donors. Generally, naive subsets came out with larger estimated richness than memory subsets.

The donors were adults (healthy and HIV-negative) with no recent acute infections or vaccinations. Sequencing used immunoSEQ multiplex PCR; TCRdb keeps in-frame clones, though not all of them. The sample includes around 2.5 million clones, 80% to 95% of them seen just once. The TCR comes from a man between 18 and 35 years old in good health. Some clones in this sample may be carry-over from other donors' samples. This rearrangement joins TRBV4-2 to TRBJ2-7; no definite D call. Sequenced: naive CD4+ T cells from PBMCs. Indicated subset: CD45RA+ positively selected. The CDR3 is CASSQEVSRSYEQYF. The CDR3 DNA follows: TGTGCCAGCAGCCAAGAAGTTAGCAGATCCTACGAGCAGTACTTC.